This TCR beta chain came from a study of identical twins. CDR3 length equals 14 residues. Unmatched junction bases numbered 7, after V lost 5 bases and J lost 5 bases. Germline CDR1 reads SGHTA; CDR2 reads FQGNSA. In TCRdb, the 5' RACE reads were re-called with MiXCR into one record per CDR3 protein. The table has 600,000 to 800,000 distinct CDR3 sequences, around 20% seen once. In addition, the sample was reused for a study of T cells expressing NK-cell markers. From that report: Obtained from sorted CD3+CD56+NKG2C+, CD3+CD56+NKG2C- and CD3+CD56-NKG2C+ T cells were the TCR beta repertoires. The study sequenced eight donors, seven HCMV-seropositive and one seronegative.

This TCR came from a woman aged 18-35 years in good health. The rearrangement joins TRBV7-2 to TRBJ2-5, with 8 bases fitting TRBD1. Sequenced material: PBMCs. The CDR3 sequence: CASSGQGYSETQYF. For the CDR3, the DNA is TGTGCCAGCAGCGGACAGGGTTATTCCGAGACCCAGTACTTC.